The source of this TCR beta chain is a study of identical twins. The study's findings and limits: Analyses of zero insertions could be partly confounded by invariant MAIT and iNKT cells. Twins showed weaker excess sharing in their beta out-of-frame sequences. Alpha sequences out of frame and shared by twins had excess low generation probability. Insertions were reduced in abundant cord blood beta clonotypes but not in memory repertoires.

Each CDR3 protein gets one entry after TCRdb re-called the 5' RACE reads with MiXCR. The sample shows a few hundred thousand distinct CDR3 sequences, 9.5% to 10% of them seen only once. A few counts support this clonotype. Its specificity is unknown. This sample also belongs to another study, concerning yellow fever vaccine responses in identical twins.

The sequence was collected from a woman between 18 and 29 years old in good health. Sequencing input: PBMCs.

Written as DNA, the CDR3 is TGTGCCAGCAGCTCCCCGGGGAGTTCCCGGGACAATGAGCAGTTCTTC. Residues: CASSSPGSSRDNEQFF. This chain links TRBV7-2 with TRBJ2-1, with D possibly TRBD2 on 5 matching bases. V lost 4 bases, J lost 5 bases, and 18 bases lay in between. The CDR3 covers 16 residues. Germline assignment: CDR1 SGHTA and CDR2 FQGNSA. Combining the CDR3 with reference TRBV7-2 and TRBJ2-1 gives the whole variable domain GAGVSQSPSNKVTEKGKDVELRCDPISGHTALYWYRQSLGQGLEFLIYFQGNSAPDKSGLPSDRFSAERTGGSVSTLTIQRTQQEDSAVYLCASSSPGSSRDNEQFFGPGTRLTVL.